This T cell receptor beta chain was identified during a study of cytomegalovirus exposure and HLA in healthy donors. PCR used 60 Vbeta primers and 13 Jbeta primers. Sequencing used immunoSEQ multiplex PCR; TCRdb keeps in-frame clones, though not all of them. The sample yields more than 200,000 clones, less than 80% seen once. Sequencing was done on a sample of PBMCs. The source of this sequence is a girl aged 2 to 9 in good health and CMV-seronegative.

CDR3 loop: CASSRDRAYNEQFF. The DNA for the CDR3 is TGTGCCAGCAGTAGGGACAGGGCGTACAATGAGCAGTTCTTC. The genes are TRBV27 and TRBJ2-1; 9 bases agree with TRBD1. V shed 5 bases, J shed 4 bases, and the junction held 3 bases outside the gene matches. CDR1 MNHEY and CDR2 SMNVEV come from the germline V gene (reference sequence). The CDR3 runs to 14 residues.